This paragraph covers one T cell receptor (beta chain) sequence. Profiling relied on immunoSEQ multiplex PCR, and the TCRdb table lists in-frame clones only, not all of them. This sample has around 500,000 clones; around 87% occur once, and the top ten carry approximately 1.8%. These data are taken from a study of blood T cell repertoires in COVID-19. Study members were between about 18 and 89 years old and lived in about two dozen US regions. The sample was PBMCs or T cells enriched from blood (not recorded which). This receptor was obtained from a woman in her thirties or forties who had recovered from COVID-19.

The CDR3, as DNA: TGCGCCAGCAGCTTGGGAGTGGGAGTGATAAGCTACACCTTC. Translation: CASSLGVGVISYTF. The chain couples TRBV5-1 to TRBJ1-2; D remains ambiguous. The CDR3 is 14 amino acids. Germline V gene lookup returns CDR1 SGHRS and CDR2 YFSETQ. Trimming took 0 bases from V and 9 from J, leaving 15 bases between them.